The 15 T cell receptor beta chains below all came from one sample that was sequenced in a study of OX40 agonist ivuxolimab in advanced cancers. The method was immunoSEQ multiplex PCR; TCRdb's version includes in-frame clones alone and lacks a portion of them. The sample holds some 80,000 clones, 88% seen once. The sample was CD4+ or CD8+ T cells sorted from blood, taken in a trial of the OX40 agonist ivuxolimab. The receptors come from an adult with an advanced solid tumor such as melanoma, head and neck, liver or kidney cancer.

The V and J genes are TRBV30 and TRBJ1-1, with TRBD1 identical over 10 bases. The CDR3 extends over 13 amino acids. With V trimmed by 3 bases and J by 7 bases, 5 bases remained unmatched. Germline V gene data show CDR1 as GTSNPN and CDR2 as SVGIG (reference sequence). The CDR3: CAWRGQGYGEAFF. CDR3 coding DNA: TGTGCCTGGAGGGGACAGGGGTATGGTGAAGCTTTCTTT.

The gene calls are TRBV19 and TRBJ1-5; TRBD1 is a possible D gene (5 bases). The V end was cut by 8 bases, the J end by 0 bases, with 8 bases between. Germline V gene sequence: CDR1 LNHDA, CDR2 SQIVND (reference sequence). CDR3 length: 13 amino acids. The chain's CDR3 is CASRDRSNQPQHF. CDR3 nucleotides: TGTGCCAGTCGGGACCGTAGCAATCAGCCCCAGCATTTT.

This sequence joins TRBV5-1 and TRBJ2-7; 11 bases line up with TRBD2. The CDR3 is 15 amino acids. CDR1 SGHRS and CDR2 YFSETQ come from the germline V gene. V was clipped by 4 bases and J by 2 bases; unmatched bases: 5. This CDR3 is CASSPTSGRTYEQYF. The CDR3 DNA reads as TGCGCCAGCAGCCCAACTAGCGGGAGAACCTACGAGCAGTACTTC.

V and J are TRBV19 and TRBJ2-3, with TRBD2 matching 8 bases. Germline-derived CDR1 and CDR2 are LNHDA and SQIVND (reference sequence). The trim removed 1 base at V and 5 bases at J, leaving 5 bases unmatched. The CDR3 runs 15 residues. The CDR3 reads CASSIVGTRIDTQYF. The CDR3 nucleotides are TGTGCCAGTAGTATAGTTGGGACTAGAATAGATACGCAGTATTTT.

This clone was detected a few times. The CDR3 loop is CAWSRDSYNSPLHF. CDR3 DNA sequence: TGTGCCTGGAGTAGGGACAGTTATAATTCACCCCTCCACTTT. This chain joins TRBV30 and TRBJ1-6; 7 bases align to TRBD1. Looked up from germline, CDR1 is GTSNPN and CDR2 is SVGIG (reference sequence). J gave up 4 bases and V 2 bases, and 2 bases lay outside the gene matches. CDR3 length: 14 residues.

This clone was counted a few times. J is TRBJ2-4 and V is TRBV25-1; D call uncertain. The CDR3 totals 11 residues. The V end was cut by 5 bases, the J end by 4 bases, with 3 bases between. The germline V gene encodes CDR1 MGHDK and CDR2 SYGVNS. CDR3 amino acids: CASSSKNIQYF. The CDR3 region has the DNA TGTGCCAGCAGTAGTAAAAACATTCAGTACTTC.

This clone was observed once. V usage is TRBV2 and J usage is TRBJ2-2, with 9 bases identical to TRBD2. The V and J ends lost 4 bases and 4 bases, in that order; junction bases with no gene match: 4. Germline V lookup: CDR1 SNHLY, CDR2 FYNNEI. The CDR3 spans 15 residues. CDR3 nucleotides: TGTGCCAGCAGTGCGACTAGCGGCCGCACCGGGGAGCTGTTTTTT. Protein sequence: CASSATSGRTGELFF.

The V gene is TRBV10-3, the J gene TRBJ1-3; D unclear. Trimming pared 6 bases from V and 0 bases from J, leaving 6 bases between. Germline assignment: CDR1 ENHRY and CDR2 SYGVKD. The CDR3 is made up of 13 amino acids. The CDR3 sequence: CAISGVSGNTIYF. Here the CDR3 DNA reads TGTGCCATCAGCGGTGTCTCTGGAAACACCATATATTTT.

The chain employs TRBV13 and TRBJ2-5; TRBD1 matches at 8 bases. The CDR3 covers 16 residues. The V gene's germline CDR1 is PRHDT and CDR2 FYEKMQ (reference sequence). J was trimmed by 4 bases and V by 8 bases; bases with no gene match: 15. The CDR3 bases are TGTGCCAGCCATCTCAGGCGGACAGGGCGTGGAGAGACCCAGTACTTC. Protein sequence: CASHLRRTGRGETQYF.

The CDR3: CASSPGIRGPSGNTIYF. The CDR3 nucleotides are TGTGCCAGTAGCCCGGGGATCAGGGGTCCCTCTGGAAACACCATATATTTT. The rearrangement joins TRBV19 to TRBJ1-3; tentatively, D is TRBD1 (6 bases). CDR3 length equals 17 residues. V dropped 6 bases and J dropped 0 bases, with 18 bases sitting between them. CDR1 is LNHDA, CDR2 SQIVND, per germline (reference sequence).

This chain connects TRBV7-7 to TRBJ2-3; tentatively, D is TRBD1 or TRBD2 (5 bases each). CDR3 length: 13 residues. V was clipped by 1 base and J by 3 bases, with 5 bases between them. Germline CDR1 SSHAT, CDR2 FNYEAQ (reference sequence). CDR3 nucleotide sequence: TGTGCCAGCAGCTTAGGGGGGACAGATACGCAGTATTTT. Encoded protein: CASSLGGTDTQYF.

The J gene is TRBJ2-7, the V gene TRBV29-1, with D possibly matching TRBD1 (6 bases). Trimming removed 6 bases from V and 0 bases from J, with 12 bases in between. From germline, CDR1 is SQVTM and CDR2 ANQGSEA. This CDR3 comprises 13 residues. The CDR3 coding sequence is TGCAGCGTAGCCCCACAGGGCTCCTACGAGCAGTACTTC. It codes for CSVAPQGSYEQYF.

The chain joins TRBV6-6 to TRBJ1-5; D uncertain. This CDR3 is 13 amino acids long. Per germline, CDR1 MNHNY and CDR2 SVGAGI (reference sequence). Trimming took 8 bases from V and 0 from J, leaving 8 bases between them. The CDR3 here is CASSEYSNQPQHF. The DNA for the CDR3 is TGTGCCAGCTCCGAGTATAGCAATCAGCCCCAGCATTTT.

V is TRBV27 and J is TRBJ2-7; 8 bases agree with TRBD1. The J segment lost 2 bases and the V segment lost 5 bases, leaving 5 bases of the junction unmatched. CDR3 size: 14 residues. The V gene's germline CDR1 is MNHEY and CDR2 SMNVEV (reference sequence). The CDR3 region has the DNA TGTGCCAGCAGTATCGACAGGGGACCCTACGAGCAGTACTTC. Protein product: CASSIDRGPYEQYF.

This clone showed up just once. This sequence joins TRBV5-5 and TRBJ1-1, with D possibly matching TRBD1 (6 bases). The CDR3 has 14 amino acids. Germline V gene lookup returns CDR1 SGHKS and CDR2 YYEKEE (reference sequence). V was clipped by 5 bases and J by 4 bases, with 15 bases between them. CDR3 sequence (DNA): TGTGCCAGCAGTTCCCTAACAGGGATCACTGAAGCTTTCTTT. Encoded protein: CASSSLTGITEAFF.